This T cell receptor beta chain was recovered during a study of patients and donors after allogeneic stem cell transplantation (dated by TCRdb to about 2020). Per the germline V gene, SGHTA is the CDR1 and FQGNSA is the CDR2. Reading from cysteine to phenylalanine, the CDR3 counts 14 amino acids. Only the CDR3 region is kept as DNA, spanning 42 bases read in frame from base 1. Trimming removed 6 bases from V and 4 bases from J, leaving 15 bases between the germline ends. The library relied on RT-PCR. The sample was run on a NextSeq 550. The public reads were quality trimmed at Q25 with fastp and then assembled into clones with MiXCR by TCRdb, keeping productive beta chains. Each CDR3 protein appears once, grouped with its most common genes and DNA. The sample has around 150,000 distinct CDR3 sequences on record, about two fifths of them singletons. Jointly, the top ten make up about 50% of the sample.

This clonotype showed up many times. Its target antigen remains unknown. Base qualities were left out, and no much larger clone turns up one base away. This chain joins TRBV7-2 to TRBJ1-1; the D gene remains uncertain. The receptor's source is a human donor who was either an allogeneic HSCT recipient or a stem cell or donor lymphocyte infusion donor (not recorded which). It is not recorded whose cells these are; they may come from a transplant donor. The specimen sequenced was blood, either unsorted or a sorted T cell fraction (not recorded which). DNA sequence: TGTGCCAGCAGGTCCGACGGATCCGGCACTGAAGCTTTCTTT. It translates as CASRSDGSGTEAFF.